This TCR beta chain was captured in a study of T-cell reconstitution after alpha-beta-depleted transplantation in children. The CDR3 runs to 13 residues. From germline, CDR1 is SGHRS and CDR2 YFSETQ. V shed 0 bases and J shed 2 bases, with 5 bases lying between them. This sample's TCRbeta library carried unique molecular identifier barcodes. TCRdb analysed the PCR reads with MiXCR anew, one entry per CDR3 protein. The sample carries roughly 350,000 distinct CDR3 sequences, 10% recorded once. This clonotype was recorded at least ten times. The sample in question was PBMCs from the stem cell graft donor, obtained from the stem cell graft. This sequence was found in a human donor who donated a stem cell graft to a child with acute lymphoblastic leukemia. V gene TRBV5-1 combines with J gene TRBJ1-1; D uncertain. The CDR3 DNA reads as TGCGCCAGCAGCTTGGAAATAAACACTGAAGCTTTCTTT. The encoded protein is CASSLEINTEAFF.